This entry describes one T cell receptor (beta chain). Its antigen is unknown. The sample originates from a study of T cell repertoires in cytomegalovirus infection. Regarding the study as a whole: Carriers of CMV plus the relevant HLA were identified by cumulative public TCR beta family frequency.

Looked up from germline, CDR1 is SGHKS and CDR2 is YYEKEE (reference sequence). This CDR3 has 15 amino acids. The trim removed 0 bases at V and 8 bases at J, leaving 5 bases unmatched. One entry per CDR3 protein, called by TCRdb with MiXCR from the reads. Of 200,000 to 250,000 distinct CDR3 sequences in the sample, around 40% were seen once. The receptor was isolated from a human donor in good health (CMV status not recorded). Some clones in this sample may be carry-over from other donors' samples. This chain joins TRBV5-5 and TRBJ2-1; TRBD2 aligns across 10 bases. Material: CD8+ T cells from cultured PBMCs, obtained from culture after CMV antigen stimulation. The CDR3: CASSLASGSGYEQFF. DNA of the CDR3: TGTGCCAGCAGCTTGGCTAGCGGGAGTGGGTATGAGCAGTTCTTC.